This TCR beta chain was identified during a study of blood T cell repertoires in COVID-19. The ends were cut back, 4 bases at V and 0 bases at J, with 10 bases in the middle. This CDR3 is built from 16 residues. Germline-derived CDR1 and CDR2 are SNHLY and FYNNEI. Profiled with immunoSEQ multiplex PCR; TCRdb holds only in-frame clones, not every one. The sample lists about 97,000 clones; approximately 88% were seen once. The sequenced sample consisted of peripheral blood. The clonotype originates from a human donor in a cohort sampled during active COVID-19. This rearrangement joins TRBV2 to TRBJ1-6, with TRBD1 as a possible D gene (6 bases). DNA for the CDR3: TGTGCCAGCAGTGGACAGGCGAGCTCCTATAATTCACCCCTCCACTTT. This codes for CASSGQASSYNSPLHF.